A selection of T cell receptor beta chains follows, all from one sample in a study of shared clonotypes between healthy human individuals. Assay: immunoSEQ multiplex PCR; the TCRdb copy retains only in-frame clones and omits some. There are over a million clones in the sample; roughly 96% occur only once, and about 1% lies in the top ten. Specimen: naive CD4+ T cells sorted from blood. The receptors were sampled from a man between 25 and 39 years old in good health. The CDR3 runs from the conserved cysteine through the conserved F or W. D genes are given only for firm matches. For some rows the clone size is stated as once, few or many, or as a class when expanded; others skip it.

clone size	D gene	V gene	J gene	CDR3 length	CDR3 protein	CDR3 DNA
NA	NA	TRBV7-2	TRBJ1-5	18	CASSLEVGGAYSNQPQHF	TGTGCCAGCAGCTTAGAGGTTGGAGGAGCATATAGCAATCAGCCCCAGCATTTT
NA	NA	TRBV6-1	TRBJ2-1	15	CASSEVRDSYNEQFF	TGTGCCAGCAGTGAAGTTCGGGACTCTTACAATGAGCAGTTCTTC
NA	NA	TRBV28	TRBJ1-1	16	CASSSGHRVVSTEAFF	TGTGCCAGCTCCTCCGGACACCGGGTGGTGAGCACTGAAGCTTTCTTT
NA	NA	TRBV19	TRBJ1-1	15	CASSITAGGGMRAFF	TGTGCCAGTAGTATAACTGCAGGTGGCGGCATGAGGGCTTTCTTT
NA	TRBD2	TRBV27	TRBJ2-7	19	CASSRITGLAGKYTYEQYF	TGTGCCAGCAGTAGAATAACGGGACTAGCGGGGAAATACACCTACGAGCAGTACTTC
NA	NA	TRBV18	TRBJ2-7	15	CASSPLGRGNYEQYF	TGTGCCAGCTCACCACTGGGGCGCGGAAACTACGAGCAGTACTTC
NA	TRBD1	TRBV28	TRBJ1-2	15	CASSPNPRTGVGYTF	TGTGCCAGCAGTCCCAACCCCCGGACAGGGGTGGGCTACACCTTC
NA	NA	TRBV21-1	TRBJ2-1	17	CASSPGLAGRSYNEQFF	TGTGCCAGCTCACCGGGACTAGCGGGCCGCTCCTACAATGAGCAGTTCTTC
NA	TRBD2	TRBV9	TRBJ2-5	16	CASSVGLAGVEETQYF	TGTGCCAGCAGCGTAGGGCTAGCGGGAGTTGAGGAGACCCAGTACTTC
once	NA	TRBV7-6	TRBJ2-1	14	CASSLAQEGRPQFF	TGTGCCAGCAGCTTAGCGCAAGAGGGGCGGCCCCAGTTCTTC
NA	TRBD1	TRBV6-6	TRBJ1-5	14	CASSKGQGAQPQHF	TGTGCCAGCAGCAAAGGACAGGGGGCGCAGCCCCAGCATTTT
once	TRBD2	TRBV19	TRBJ2-1	15	CASSMGLAGVDEQFF	TGTGCCAGTAGTATGGGGCTAGCGGGAGTCGATGAGCAGTTCTTC
NA	NA	TRBV10-1	TRBJ2-1	11	CASSDDDEQFF	TGCGCCAGCAGTGATGATGATGAGCAGTTCTTC
NA	NA	TRBV7-8	TRBJ2-1	14	CASSRTGTYNEQFF	TGTGCCAGCAGCCGAACAGGGACCTACAATGAGCAGTTCTTC
once	NA	TRBV7-7	TRBJ2-1	15	CASSLGGLGYNEQFF	TGTGCCAGCAGCTTAGGAGGACTGGGGTACAATGAGCAGTTCTTC
NA	NA	TRBV7-2	TRBJ2-7	16	CASSLARRGRAAEQYF	TGTGCCAGCAGCTTAGCCCGTAGAGGCAGGGCGGCCGAGCAGTACTTC
NA	NA	TRBV5-1	TRBJ2-1	17	CASSSRGGRASDNEQFF	TGCGCCAGCAGCTCCAGGGGGGGGAGGGCTTCTGACAATGAGCAGTTCTTC
NA	NA	TRBV18	TRBJ1-1	15	CASSPTAALNTEAFF	TGTGCCAGCTCACCTACGGCAGCTTTGAACACTGAAGCTTTCTTT
NA	NA	TRBV4-3	TRBJ1-2	14	CASSQLAGFGGYTF	TGCGCCAGCAGCCAACTGGCTGGGTTTGGAGGCTACACCTTC
NA	NA	TRBV5-4	TRBJ2-7	15	CASSPARQRAYEQYF	TGTGCCAGCAGCCCCGCCCGCCAGAGGGCCTACGAGCAGTACTTC
NA	NA	TRBV5-4	TRBJ1-2	16	CASSLASRVSVYGYTF	TGTGCCAGCAGCTTGGCGTCCAGGGTCTCGGTCTATGGCTACACCTTC
NA	NA	TRBV29-1	TRBJ2-1	17	CSVVEVYGDMSYNEQFF	TGCAGCGTTGTTGAAGTCTATGGGGATATGTCCTACAATGAGCAGTTCTTC
NA	NA	TRBV9	TRBJ1-5	14	CASSVEPLVQPQHF	TGTGCCAGCAGCGTAGAACCACTCGTTCAGCCCCAGCATTTT
NA	NA	TRBV6-1	TRBJ1-5	13	CASGGGGNQPQHF	TGTGCCAGCGGTGGCGGGGGCAATCAGCCCCAGCATTTT
NA	NA	TRBV18	TRBJ2-2	14	CATQRQGNTGELFF	TGTGCCACACAACGGCAGGGGAACACCGGGGAGCTGTTTTTT
NA	NA	TRBV2	TRBJ2-3	15	CASSEVRAPTDTQYF	TGTGCCAGCAGTGAGGTGCGGGCCCCCACAGATACGCAGTATTTT
NA	NA	TRBV21-1	TRBJ2-3	21	CASSTNPGHLSGRARTDTQYF	TGTGCCAGCAGCACAAATCCGGGACATCTTAGCGGGAGGGCCAGGACAGATACGCAGTATTTT
NA	TRBD1	TRBV5-4	TRBJ2-7	15	CASSLQGTGAYEQYF	TGTGCCAGCAGCTTACAAGGGACAGGGGCCTACGAGCAGTACTTC
NA	NA	TRBV5-5	TRBJ1-4	16	CASSFVYGQPNEKLFF	TGTGCCAGCAGCTTCGTTTATGGACAGCCCAATGAAAAACTGTTTTTT
NA	NA	TRBV5-1	TRBJ2-5	14	CASSLVGLPETQYF	TGCGCCAGCAGCTTGGTCGGGTTACCGGAGACCCAGTACTTC
NA	NA	TRBV7-2	TRBJ2-5	16	CASTRPRDTIQETQYF	TGTGCCAGCACCCGACCCCGGGACACTATCCAAGAGACCCAGTACTTC
NA	NA	TRBV20-1	TRBJ2-4	11	CSAEGKNIQYF	TGCAGTGCAGAGGGCAAAAACATTCAGTACTTC
NA	NA	TRBV27	TRBJ1-2	17	CASSLDRWQGGDYGYTF	TGTGCCAGCAGTTTAGATCGATGGCAGGGAGGGGACTATGGCTACACCTTC
NA	TRBD2	TRBV15	TRBJ2-1	16	CATSRRTSGDLGEQFF	TGTGCCACCAGCAGAAGGACTAGCGGGGATCTGGGTGAGCAGTTCTTC
NA	TRBD2	TRBV5-4	TRBJ2-7	15	CASSLESGSSYEQYF	TGTGCCAGCAGCTTGGAGAGCGGGAGCTCCTACGAGCAGTACTTC
NA	NA	TRBV10-1	TRBJ2-3	13	CASAHRSTDTQYF	TGCGCCAGCGCTCACAGAAGCACAGATACGCAGTATTTT
NA	TRBD1	TRBV7-9	TRBJ1-4	14	CASSRQGAREKLFF	TGTGCCAGCAGCAGACAGGGGGCGCGGGAAAAACTGTTTTTT
NA	NA	TRBV28	TRBJ2-1	10	CASSFFEQFF	TGTGCCAGCAGTTTTTTTGAGCAGTTCTTC
once	NA	TRBV28	TRBJ2-7	15	CASTPVGGSPYEQYF	TGTGCCAGCACCCCGGTGGGGGGATCCCCCTACGAGCAGTACTTC
NA	NA	TRBV10-3	TRBJ2-3	12	CAISEGYDTQYF	TGTGCCATCAGTGAGGGGTATGATACGCAGTATTTT
NA	TRBD2	TRBV5-1	TRBJ2-1	15	CASSETSGSYNEQFF	TGCGCCAGCAGCGAGACTAGCGGGAGCTACAATGAGCAGTTCTTC
NA	TRBD2	TRBV7-9	TRBJ2-3	16	CASSTGTSGIASTQYF	TGTGCCAGCAGCACCGGGACTAGCGGGATCGCGAGTACGCAGTATTTT
NA	NA	TRBV14	TRBJ2-7	14	CASSPRARGSEQYF	TGTGCCAGCAGCCCCAGGGCCAGGGGAAGCGAGCAGTACTTC